Detailed here is one T cell receptor beta chain. Its antigen is unknown. This entry is derived from a study of CD8+ T cells in alopecia areata. The J segment lost 10 bases and the V segment lost 7 bases, leaving 14 bases of the junction unmatched. The CDR3 loop spans 14 amino acids. Per germline, CDR1 SQVTM and CDR2 ANQGSEA. Broader study findings: How baseline CD8+ expansion relates to response remains uncertain (there was one nonresponder). The study found TCR sharing across patients less clear than in mice, possibly for HLA reasons. Lesional scalp exceeded normal scalp in clonality, especially in alopecia totalis/universalis.

TCR sequencing used cDNA made by reverse transcription of extracted RNA. Method: immunoSEQ multiplex PCR; TCRdb's copy keeps in-frame clones and lacks some. The sample shows about 74,000 clones, roughly 30% of them seen only once. As to treatment: oral pan-JAK inhibitor, 5-10 mg twice daily. Both CD4+ and CD8+ T cells were separated by sorting PBMCs. The chain links TRBV29-1 to TRBJ2-1; 9 bases match TRBD2. Sequencing used CD8+ T cells sorted from blood, obtained at week 4, from a patient treated with tofacitinib. The sequence derives from a human donor with alopecia areata. The CDR3 loop is CSDLAGADLGEQFF. As DNA, the CDR3 is TGCAGCGATTTAGCGGGAGCCGACCTTGGGGAGCAGTTCTTC.